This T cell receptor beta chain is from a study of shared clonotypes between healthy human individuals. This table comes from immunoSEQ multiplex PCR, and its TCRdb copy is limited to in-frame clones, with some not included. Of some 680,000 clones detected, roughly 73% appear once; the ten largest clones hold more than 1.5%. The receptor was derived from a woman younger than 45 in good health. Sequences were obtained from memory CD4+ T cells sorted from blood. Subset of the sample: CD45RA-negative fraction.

CDR3 nucleotide sequence: TGTGCCATCGGTAGGACAGGGTTAAACAATGAGCAGTTCTTC. Its translation: CAIGRTGLNNEQFF. This chain connects TRBV10-3 to TRBJ2-1, with TRBD1 matching over 8 bases. The CDR3 has 14 amino acids. With 8 bases clipped from V and 5 bases from J, the junction kept 8 bases outside the gene matches. CDR1 and CDR2 from the germline V gene are ENHRY and SYGVKD.